These 9 T cell receptor beta chains originate from one sample sequenced in a study of T cells in Graves' hyperthyroidism and ophthalmopathy. Researchers amplified the TCR beta CDR3 regions from RNA transcripts. During a first-round RT-PCR of the TCR CDR3, the HTBI primer set was used. MiXCR, run by TCRdb on the multiplex PCR reads, gives a single entry per CDR3 protein. The repertoire includes 300,000 or so distinct CDR3 sequences, around 20% of them detected once, and 50% sits in the top ten. Input material: blood. These receptors were collected from a woman aged 50 to 60 with Graves' hyperthyroidism.

CDR3 coding DNA: TGTGCCAGCAGGGGACAGGGAAGGAATGAGCAGTTCTTC. Protein product: CASRGQGRNEQFF. The V call is TRBV11-2, the J call TRBJ2-1, with TRBD1 identical over 9 bases. V trimming: 6 bases; J trimming: 7 bases; junction bases outside the gene matches: 4. The length of the CDR3 is 13 residues. Per the germline V gene, CDR1 is SGHAT and CDR2 is FQNNGV.

Ten or more counts support this clonotype. J is TRBJ2-1 and V is TRBV27; TRBD2 matches 16 bases. CDR3 length: 18 amino acids. Germline V gene data show CDR1 as MNHEY and CDR2 as SMNVEV (reference sequence). V trimming: 5 bases; J trimming: 7 bases; junction bases outside the gene matches: 11. The CDR3, as DNA: TGTGCCAGCAGTCGTGCGGGACTAGCGGGGGGGCAGGGGAATGAGCAGTTCTTC. It specifies CASSRAGLAGGQGNEQFF.

A few counts support this clonotype. The junction differs from germline at one of its ends, possibly a read error. CDR3 in amino acids: CAISGQSGAKNIQYF. The CDR3 DNA reads as TGTGCCATCAGTGGACAATCGGGAGCCAAAAACATTCAGTACTTC. The chain combines TRBV2 with TRBJ2-4; weak D call: TRBD1 (5 bases). The CDR3 is 15 residues long. Germline assignment: CDR1 SNHLY and CDR2 FYNNEI.

About this clonotype: One end of the junction does not line up with germline, which may come from a read error. The CDR3 reads CAGSLPGFTDTQYF. CDR3 sequence (DNA): TGTGCCGGCAGTTTACCCGGGTTCACGGATACGCAGTATTTT. The J gene is TRBJ2-3, the V gene TRBV28; D gene uncertain. This CDR3 comprises 14 residues. The V gene's germline CDR1 is MDHEN and CDR2 SYDVKM.

The sample holds many counts of this clonotype. V gene TRBV20-1 combines with J gene TRBJ1-2; TRBD1 matches at 9 bases. Germline CDR1 and CDR2: DFQATT and SNEGSKA (reference sequence). CDR3 length: 12 residues. The J segment lost 5 bases and the V segment lost 6 bases, leaving 4 bases of the junction unmatched. The CDR3 protein is CSASGTGYGYTF. CDR3 nucleotide sequence: TGCAGTGCATCCGGGACAGGGTATGGCTACACCTTC.

This clonotype appeared a few times. The chain couples TRBV20-1 to TRBJ2-5; TRBD2 aligns across 11 bases. The CDR3 is 15 amino acids. Germline-derived CDR1 and CDR2 are DFQATT and SNEGSKA (reference sequence). Trimming cost V 3 bases and J 5 bases; bases outside gene matches: 8. The CDR3 is CSARDILAGVETQYF. The CDR3 coding sequence is TGCAGTGCTAGGGATATACTAGCGGGAGTGGAGACCCAGTACTTC.

The J gene is TRBJ1-4, the V gene TRBV5-6; unclear D gene. Germline V gives CDR1 SGHDT, CDR2 YYEEEE. The CDR3 sequence is 14 residues long. Trimming shortened V by 3 bases and J by 0 bases, and 6 bases separated the two germline ends. Here the CDR3 reads CASSWGATNEKLFF. DNA for the CDR3: TGTGCCAGCAGCTGGGGTGCAACTAATGAAAAACTGTTTTTT.

Many counts were recorded for this clonotype. The chain combines TRBV28 with TRBJ2-5, with no clear D. This CDR3 is 15 amino acids long. The V gene's germline CDR1 is MDHEN and CDR2 SYDVKM. V lost 3 bases to trimming and J lost 6 bases, with 17 bases between them. The CDR3 DNA reads as TGTGCCAGCAGTTTCCCTGGTTGGCAGGAAAAGACCCAGTACTTC. It codes for CASSFPGWQEKTQYF.

This clonotype was seen many times. The chain combines TRBV28 with TRBJ1-4, with 8 bases identical to TRBD1. The V segment lost 6 bases and the J segment 8 bases; nucleotides outside the gene matches: 8. Germline V gene data show CDR1 as MDHEN and CDR2 as SYDVKM. The CDR3 loop spans 14 amino acids. DNA of the CDR3: TGTGCCAGCAGGGCAGGGGGCGAGAGGGAAAAACTGTTTTTT. Translating it yields CASRAGGEREKLFF.